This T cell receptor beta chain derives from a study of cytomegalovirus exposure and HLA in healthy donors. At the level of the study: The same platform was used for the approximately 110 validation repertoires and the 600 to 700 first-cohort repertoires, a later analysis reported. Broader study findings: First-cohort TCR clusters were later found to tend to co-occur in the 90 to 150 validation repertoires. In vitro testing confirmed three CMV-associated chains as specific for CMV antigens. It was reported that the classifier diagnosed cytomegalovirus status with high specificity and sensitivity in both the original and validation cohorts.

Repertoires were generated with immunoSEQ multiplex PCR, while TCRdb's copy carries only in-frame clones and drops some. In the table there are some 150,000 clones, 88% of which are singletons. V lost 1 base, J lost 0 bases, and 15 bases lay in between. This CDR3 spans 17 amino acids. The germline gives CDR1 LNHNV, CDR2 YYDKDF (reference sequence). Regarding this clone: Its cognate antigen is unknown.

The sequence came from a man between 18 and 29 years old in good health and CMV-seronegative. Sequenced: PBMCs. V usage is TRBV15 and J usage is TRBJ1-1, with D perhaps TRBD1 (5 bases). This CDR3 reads CATSRVVTAGMNTEAFF. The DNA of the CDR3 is TGTGCCACCAGCAGAGTTGTGACAGCGGGCATGAACACTGAAGCTTTCTTT.